This TCR beta chain was recorded in a study of blood T cell repertoires in COVID-19. Study-wide context: Whether acute or convalescent, the COVID-19 samples came from the United States, Italy and Spain. T cells, B-cell-depleted T cells, or PBMCs supplied cDNA or gDNA.

In the original workflow: The authors estimated nucleated cell counts from reference gene primer amplification. Here immunoSEQ multiplex PCR was the method, and the copy in TCRdb shows in-frame clones only, minus some. V and J calls and clone size come straight from that table; D and trimming were deduced from the DNA. The profile shows under 200,000 clones, around 82% of them singletons. This sequence originates from a man aged 18-30 years with active or convalescent COVID-19. Sequencing was done on a sample of peripheral blood.

The CDR3 loop reads CASSQVWPGGRGTDTQYF. The CDR3 nucleotides are TGTGCCAGCAGCCAAGTTTGGCCGGGCGGGAGGGGCACAGATACGCAGTATTTT. The chain combines TRBV4-2 with TRBJ2-3; 9 nucleotides line up with TRBD2. The CDR3 runs to 18 residues. Looked up from germline, CDR1 is LGHNA and CDR2 is YNFKEQ. V lost 1 base, J lost 1 base, and 9 bases stayed unmatched.